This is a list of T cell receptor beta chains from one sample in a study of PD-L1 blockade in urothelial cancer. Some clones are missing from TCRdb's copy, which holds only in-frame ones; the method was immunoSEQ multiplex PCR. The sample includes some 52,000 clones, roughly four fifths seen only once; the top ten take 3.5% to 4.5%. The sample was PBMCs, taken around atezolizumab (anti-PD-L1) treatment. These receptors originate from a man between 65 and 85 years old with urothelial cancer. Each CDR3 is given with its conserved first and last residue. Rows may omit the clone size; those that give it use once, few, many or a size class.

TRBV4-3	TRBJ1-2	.	CASSQVAGAYGYTF
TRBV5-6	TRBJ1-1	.	CASSRAGTGGFTEAFF
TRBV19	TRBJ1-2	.	CASTGGAHGGYTF
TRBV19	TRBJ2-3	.	CASSLRGGVDTQYF
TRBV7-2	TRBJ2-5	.	CASSLSRGGGETQYF
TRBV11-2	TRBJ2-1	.	CASSSDREVLSYNEQFF
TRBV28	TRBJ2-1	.	CASSLRSTGDNEQFF
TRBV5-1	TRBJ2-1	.	CASSLTSGGNEQFF
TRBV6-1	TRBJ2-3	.	CASSESFGTDTQYF
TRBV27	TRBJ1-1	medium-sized	CASSLRQSNTEAFF
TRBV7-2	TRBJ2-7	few	CASSARQNSYEQYF
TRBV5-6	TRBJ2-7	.	CASSLVQGASGEQYF
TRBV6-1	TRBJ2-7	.	CASSGYQQGYEQYF
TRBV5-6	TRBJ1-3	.	CASSFGGNTIYF
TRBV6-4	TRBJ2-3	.	CASSEEAGDGTDTQYF
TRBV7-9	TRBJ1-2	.	CASSSGTGANYGYTF
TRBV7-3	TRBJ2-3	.	CASSSRTSSTDTQYF
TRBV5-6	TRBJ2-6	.	CASSLPGAGANVLTF
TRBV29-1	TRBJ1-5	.	CSVERHRNQPQHF
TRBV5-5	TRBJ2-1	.	CASSQEDEQFF
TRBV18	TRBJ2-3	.	CASSPISVLSADTQYF
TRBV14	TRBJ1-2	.	CASSRPGTGNYGYTF
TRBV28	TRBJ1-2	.	CASSPSGGRPGAGYTF
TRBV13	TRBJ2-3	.	CASSSTQSAQYF
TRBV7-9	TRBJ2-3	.	CASSSLLTGGSTDTQYF
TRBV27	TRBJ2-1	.	CASTLGQGAWNEQFF
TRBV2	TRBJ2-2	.	CASIGASGGPGKLFF